The sequence of this TCR beta chain was determined in a study of response to subunit inactivated influenza vaccine (dated by TCRdb to 2017 to 2018). Regarding the complete study: Deep quantitative profiling of the T cell receptor repertoire was used in the study to follow responses to a trivalent subunit inactivated influenza vaccine. General study outcomes and caveats: According to the authors, only a limited number of new T cells may be recruited by each seasonal influenza vaccination.

Libraries came from RT-PCR. TCRdb shows the sequencer as Illumina HiSeq 2500. The public reads were quality trimmed at Q25 with fastp and then assembled into clones with MiXCR by TCRdb, keeping productive beta chains. Rows with one shared CDR3 protein collapse into an entry with the most common genes and DNA. The sample records 800,000 to 1,000,000 distinct CDR3 sequences, approximately 22% of which are singletons. Of the sample, more than 8.5% is held by the ten largest clones. In regard to this clonotype: Its antigen is not yet known. No much larger clone exists at a distance of one base, and base qualities are not known.

The clonotype originates from a man aged 45 to 65 who received an inactivated influenza vaccine. Donor details come from another sample of the same person, matched by shared clones. This specimen consisted of PBMCs from blood, obtained about 5 days after vaccination.

The CDR3 region reads CAFDGTSAKKGSYEQYF. Here is the DNA: TGTGCCTTCGACGGGACTAGCGCAAAAAAGGGCTCCTACGAGCAGTACTTC. This chain joins TRBV30 to TRBJ2-7; the junction holds 10 bases that match TRBD2. CDR1 GTSNPN and CDR2 SVGIG are derived from the germline V gene (reference sequence). The CDR3 starts with the cysteine, ends with the phenylalanine, and has 17 residues. Of all the DNA, just the CDR3 is kept, 51 bases in frame from base 1. The V end gives up 7 bases and the J end 0 bases, leaving 15 bases in the junction not matched to a gene.